The clone carrying this TCR beta chain has at least ten counts. The sample belongs to a study of human T cells and chemical hapten exposure. Looking at the study overall: Predominantly women, the patients had alopecia areata, totalis or universalis.

Germline V CDR1 and CDR2: LGHNA, YNFKEQ. The CDR3 is 18 amino acids. Trimming removed 0 bases from V and 0 bases from J, with 17 bases in between. TCRdb reprocessed the RACE reads via MiXCR and lists one record per CDR3 protein. The repertoire holds 95,000 to 100,000 distinct CDR3 sequences, with 10% to 13% as singletons. Time point here: pre-sensitization, week 0. Treatment here: therapeutic diphenylcyclopropenone sensitization with weekly scalp DPC. Here the sequenced sample was whole blood, taken in connection with sensitization to the hapten diphenylcyclopropenone (DPC). V and J are TRBV4-2 and TRBJ1-1; unclear D gene. The source is a woman in her fifties or sixties with alopecia areata. Some clones in this sample may be carry-over from other donors' samples. As DNA, the CDR3 is TGTGCCAGCAGCCAAGAAGTCCTTGGGGTCGTCGTGAACACTGAAGCTTTCTTT. Translation gives CASSQEVLGVVVNTEAFF.